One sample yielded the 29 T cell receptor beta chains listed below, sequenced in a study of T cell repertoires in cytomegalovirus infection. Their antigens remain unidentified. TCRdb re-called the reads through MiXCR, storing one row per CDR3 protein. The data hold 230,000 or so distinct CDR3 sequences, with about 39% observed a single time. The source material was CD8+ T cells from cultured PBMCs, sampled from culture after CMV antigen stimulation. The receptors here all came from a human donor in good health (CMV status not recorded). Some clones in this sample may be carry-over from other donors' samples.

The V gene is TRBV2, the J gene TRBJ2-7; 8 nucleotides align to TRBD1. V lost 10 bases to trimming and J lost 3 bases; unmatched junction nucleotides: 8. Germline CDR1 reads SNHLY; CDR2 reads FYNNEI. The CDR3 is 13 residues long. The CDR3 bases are TGTGCCACTCAGAGGGACAGGAACTACGAGCAGTACTTC. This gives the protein CATQRDRNYEQYF.

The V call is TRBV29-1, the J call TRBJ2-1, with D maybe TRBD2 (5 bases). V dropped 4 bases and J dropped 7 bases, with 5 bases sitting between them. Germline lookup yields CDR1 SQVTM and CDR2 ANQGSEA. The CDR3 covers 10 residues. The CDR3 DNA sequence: TGCAGCGTTGGAGGGAATGAGCAGTTCTTC. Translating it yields CSVGGNEQFF.

The CDR3 loop is CASSLATDASYEQYF. The CDR3 DNA reads as TGTGCCAGCAGCTTAGCGACAGACGCATCCTACGAGCAGTACTTC. This sequence joins TRBV7-9 and TRBJ2-7; maybe TRBD1 (5 bases). V was shortened by 0 bases and J by 1 base, with 10 bases between the two germline ends. Germline V CDR1 and CDR2: SEHNR, FQNEAQ (reference sequence). The CDR3 has 15 amino acids.

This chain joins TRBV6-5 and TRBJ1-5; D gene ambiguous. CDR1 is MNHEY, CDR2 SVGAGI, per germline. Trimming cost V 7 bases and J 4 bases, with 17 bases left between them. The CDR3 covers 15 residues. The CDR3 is CASKINPGLNQPQHF. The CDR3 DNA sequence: TGTGCCAGCAAGATAAATCCGGGGTTGAATCAGCCCCAGCATTTT.

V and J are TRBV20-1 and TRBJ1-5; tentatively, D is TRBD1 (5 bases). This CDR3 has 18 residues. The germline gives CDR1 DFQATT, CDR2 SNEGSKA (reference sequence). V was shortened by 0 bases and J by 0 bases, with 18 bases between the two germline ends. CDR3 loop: CSARDRDGVLNSNQPQHF. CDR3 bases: TGCAGTGCTAGAGACAGGGACGGGGTACTCAATAGCAATCAGCCCCAGCATTTT.

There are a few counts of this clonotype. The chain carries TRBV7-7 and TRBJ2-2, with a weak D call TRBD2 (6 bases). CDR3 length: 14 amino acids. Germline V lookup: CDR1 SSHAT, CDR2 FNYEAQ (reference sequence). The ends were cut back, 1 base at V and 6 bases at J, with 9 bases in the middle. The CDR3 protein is CASSLGGEAGELFF. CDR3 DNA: TGTGCCAGCAGCTTAGGAGGGGAGGCCGGGGAGCTGTTTTTT. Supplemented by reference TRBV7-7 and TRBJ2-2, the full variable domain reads GAGVSQSPRYKVTKRGQDVTLRCDPISSHATLYWYQQALGQGPEFLTYFNYEAQPDKSGLPSDRFSAERPEGSISTLTIQRTEQRDSAMYRCASSLGGEAGELFFGEGSRLTVL.

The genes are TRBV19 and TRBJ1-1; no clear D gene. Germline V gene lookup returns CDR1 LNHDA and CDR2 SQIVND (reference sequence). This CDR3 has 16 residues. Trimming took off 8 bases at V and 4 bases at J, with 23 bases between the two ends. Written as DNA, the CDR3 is TGTGCCAGTGCCCCCTGGGAGGGATTAATGATCACTGAAGCTTTCTTT. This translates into CASAPWEGLMITEAFF.

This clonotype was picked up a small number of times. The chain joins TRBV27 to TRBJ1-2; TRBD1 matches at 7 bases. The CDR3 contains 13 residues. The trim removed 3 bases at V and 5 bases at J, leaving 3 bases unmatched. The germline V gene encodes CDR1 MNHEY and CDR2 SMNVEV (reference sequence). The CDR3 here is CASSFGTAYGYTF. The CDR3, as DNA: TGTGCCAGCAGTTTCGGGACAGCTTATGGCTACACCTTC.

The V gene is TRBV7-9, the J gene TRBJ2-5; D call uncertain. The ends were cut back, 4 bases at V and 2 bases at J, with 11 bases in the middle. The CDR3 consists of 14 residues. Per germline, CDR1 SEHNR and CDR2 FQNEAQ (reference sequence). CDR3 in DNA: TGTGCCAGCAGCTATCAGACTGCACAAGAGACCCAGTACTTC. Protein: CASSYQTAQETQYF.

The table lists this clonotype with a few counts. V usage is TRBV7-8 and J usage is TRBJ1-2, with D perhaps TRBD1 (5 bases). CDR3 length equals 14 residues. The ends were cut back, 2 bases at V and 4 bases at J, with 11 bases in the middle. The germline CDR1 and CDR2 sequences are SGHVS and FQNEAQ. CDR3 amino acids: CASSLLQGTYGYTF. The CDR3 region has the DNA TGTGCCAGCAGCTTACTTCAGGGCACCTATGGCTACACCTTC. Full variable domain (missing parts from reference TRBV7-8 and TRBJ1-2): GAGVSQSPRYKVAKRGQDVALRCDPISGHVSLFWYQQALGQGPEFLTYFQNEAQLDKSGLPSDRFFAERPEGSVSTLKIQRTQQEDSAVYLCASSLLQGTYGYTFGSGTRLTVV.

CDR3 in amino acids: CASSLYQTDTQYF. The DNA for the CDR3 is TGTGCCAGCAGCTTATACCAGACAGATACGCAGTATTTT. The rearrangement joins TRBV7-6 to TRBJ2-3; D is unresolved. Trimming stripped 2 bases from V and 3 bases from J, with 6 bases between. The CDR3 loop spans 13 amino acids. Germline V gives CDR1 SGHVS, CDR2 FNYEAQ.

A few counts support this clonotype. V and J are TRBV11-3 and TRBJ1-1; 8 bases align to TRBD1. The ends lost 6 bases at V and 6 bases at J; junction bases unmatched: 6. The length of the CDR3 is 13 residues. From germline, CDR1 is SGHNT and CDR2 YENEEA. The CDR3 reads CASRKTGEPEAFF. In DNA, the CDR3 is TGTGCCAGCAGGAAGACAGGGGAGCCTGAAGCTTTCTTT.

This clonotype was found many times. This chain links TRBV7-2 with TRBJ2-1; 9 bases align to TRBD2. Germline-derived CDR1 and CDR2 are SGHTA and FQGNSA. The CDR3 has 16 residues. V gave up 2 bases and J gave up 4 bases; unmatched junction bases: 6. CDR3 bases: TGTGCCAGCAGCTTAAGCGGGGGGCCCTTTTACAATGAGCAGTTCTTC. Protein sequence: CASSLSGGPFYNEQFF.

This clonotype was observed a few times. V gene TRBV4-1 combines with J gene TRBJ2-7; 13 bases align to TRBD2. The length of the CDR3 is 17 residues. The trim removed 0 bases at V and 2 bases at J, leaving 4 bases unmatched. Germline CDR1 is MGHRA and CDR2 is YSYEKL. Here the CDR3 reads CASSQDGGLAGPYEQYF. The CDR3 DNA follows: TGCGCCAGCAGCCAAGATGGGGGACTAGCGGGGCCCTACGAGCAGTACTTC.

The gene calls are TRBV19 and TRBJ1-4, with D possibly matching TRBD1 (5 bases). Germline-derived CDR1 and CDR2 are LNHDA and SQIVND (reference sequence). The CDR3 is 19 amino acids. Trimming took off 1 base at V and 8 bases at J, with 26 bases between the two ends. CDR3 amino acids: CASSIVSPRTSRRDEKLFF. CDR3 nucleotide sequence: TGTGCCAGTAGTATAGTTTCACCACGGACTTCTCGGAGGGACGAAAAACTGTTTTTT.

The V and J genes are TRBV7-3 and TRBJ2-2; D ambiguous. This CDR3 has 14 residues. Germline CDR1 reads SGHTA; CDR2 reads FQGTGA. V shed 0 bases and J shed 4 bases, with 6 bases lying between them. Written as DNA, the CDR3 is TGTGCCAGCAGCTTAACCAGCAGCACCGGGGAGCTGTTTTTT. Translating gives CASSLTSSTGELFF.

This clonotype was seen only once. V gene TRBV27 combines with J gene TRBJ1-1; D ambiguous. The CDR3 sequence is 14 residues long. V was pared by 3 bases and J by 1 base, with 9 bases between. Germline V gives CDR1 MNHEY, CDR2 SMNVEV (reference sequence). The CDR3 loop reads CASSLRWENTEAFF. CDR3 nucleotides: TGTGCCAGCAGTTTGCGGTGGGAGAACACTGAAGCTTTCTTT.

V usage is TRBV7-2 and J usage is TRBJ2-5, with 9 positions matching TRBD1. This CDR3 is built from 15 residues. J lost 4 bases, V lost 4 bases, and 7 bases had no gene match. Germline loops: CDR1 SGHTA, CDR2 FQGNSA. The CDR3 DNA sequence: TGTGCCAGCAGCTCGATGGACAGGGGAGGAGAGACCCAGTACTTC. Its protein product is CASSSMDRGGETQYF.

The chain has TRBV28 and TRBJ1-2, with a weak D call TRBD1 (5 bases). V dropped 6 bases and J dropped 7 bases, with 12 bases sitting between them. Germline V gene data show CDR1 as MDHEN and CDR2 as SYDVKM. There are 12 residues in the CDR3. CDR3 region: CASRSDRGGYTF. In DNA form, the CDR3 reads TGTGCCAGCAGGAGTGACAGAGGTGGCTACACCTTC.

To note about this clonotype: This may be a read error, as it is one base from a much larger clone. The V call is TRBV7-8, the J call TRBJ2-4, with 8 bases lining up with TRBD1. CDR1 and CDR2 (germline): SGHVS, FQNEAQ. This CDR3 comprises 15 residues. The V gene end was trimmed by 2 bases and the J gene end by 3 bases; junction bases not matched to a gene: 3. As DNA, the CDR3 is TGTGCCAGCAGCTTAAGGGGGACAGGCAAAAACATTCAGTACTTC. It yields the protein CASSLRGTGKNIQYF.

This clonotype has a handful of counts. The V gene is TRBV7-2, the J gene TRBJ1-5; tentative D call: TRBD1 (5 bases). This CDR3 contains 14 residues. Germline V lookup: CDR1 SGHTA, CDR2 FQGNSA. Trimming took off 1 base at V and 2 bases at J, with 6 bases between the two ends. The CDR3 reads CASSLEGRNQPQHF. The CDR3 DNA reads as TGTGCCAGCAGCTTAGAGGGACGCAATCAGCCCCAGCATTTT.

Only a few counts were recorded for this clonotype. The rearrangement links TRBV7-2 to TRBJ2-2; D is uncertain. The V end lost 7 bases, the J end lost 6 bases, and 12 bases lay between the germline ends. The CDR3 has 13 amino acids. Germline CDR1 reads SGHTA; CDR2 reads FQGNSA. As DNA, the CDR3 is TGTGCCAGCAACCTGGTTTTCGCCGGGGAGCTGTTTTTT. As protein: CASNLVFAGELFF. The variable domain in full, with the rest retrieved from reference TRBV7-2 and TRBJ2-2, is GAGVSQSPSNKVTEKGKDVELRCDPISGHTALYWYRQSLGQGLEFLIYFQGNSAPDKSGLPSDRFSAERTGGSVSTLTIQRTQQEDSAVYLCASNLVFAGELFFGEGSRLTVL.

The CDR3 sequence: CASSQVGTNEKLFF. The CDR3 DNA sequence: TGTGCCAGCAGCCAAGTCGGAACTAATGAAAAACTGTTTTTT. This chain connects TRBV3-1 to TRBJ1-4; D unclear. Trimming pared 1 base from V and 1 base from J, leaving 4 bases between. The germline CDR1 and CDR2 sequences are LGHDT and YNNKEL (reference sequence). The CDR3 is made up of 14 amino acids.

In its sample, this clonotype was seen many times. The CDR3 loop is CASSPRGGEEQYF. The CDR3 coding sequence is TGTGCCAGCAGCCCTCGTGGAGGTGAAGAGCAGTACTTC. The rearrangement links TRBV7-9 to TRBJ2-7; possibly TRBD2 for D (5 bases). The germline CDR1 and CDR2 sequences are SEHNR and FQNEAQ (reference sequence). Trimming stripped 5 bases from V and 7 bases from J, with 15 bases between. There are 13 residues in the CDR3. Full variable domain (outside the CDR3, taken from reference TRBV7-9 and TRBJ2-7): DTGVSQNPRHKITKRGQNVTFRCDPISEHNRLYWYRQTLGQGPEFLTYFQNEAQLEKSRLLSDRFSAERPKGSFSTLEIQRTEQGDSAMYLCASSPRGGEEQYFGPGTRLTVT.

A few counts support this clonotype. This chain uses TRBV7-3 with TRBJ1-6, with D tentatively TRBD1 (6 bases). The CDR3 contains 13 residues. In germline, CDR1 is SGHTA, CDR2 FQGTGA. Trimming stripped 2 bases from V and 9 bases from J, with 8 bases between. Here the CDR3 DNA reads TGTGCCAGCAGCTTACAGGGGCTTTCACCCCTCCACTTT. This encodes CASSLQGLSPLHF.

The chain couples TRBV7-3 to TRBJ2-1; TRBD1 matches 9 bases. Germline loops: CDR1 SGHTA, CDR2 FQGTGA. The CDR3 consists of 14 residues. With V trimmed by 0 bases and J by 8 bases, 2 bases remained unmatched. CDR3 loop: CASSLTDRGDEQFF. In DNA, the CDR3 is TGTGCCAGCAGCTTAACGGACAGGGGAGATGAGCAGTTCTTC.

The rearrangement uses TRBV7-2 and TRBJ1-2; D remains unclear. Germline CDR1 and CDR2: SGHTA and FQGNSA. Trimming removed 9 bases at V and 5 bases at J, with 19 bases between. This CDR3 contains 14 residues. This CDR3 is CASGVPYGRYGYTF. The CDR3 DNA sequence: TGTGCCAGTGGGGTCCCATACGGAAGATATGGCTACACCTTC. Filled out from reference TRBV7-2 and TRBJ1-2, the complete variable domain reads GAGVSQSPSNKVTEKGKDVELRCDPISGHTALYWYRQSLGQGLEFLIYFQGNSAPDKSGLPSDRFSAERTGGSVSTLTIQRTQQEDSAVYLCASGVPYGRYGYTFGSGTRLTVV.

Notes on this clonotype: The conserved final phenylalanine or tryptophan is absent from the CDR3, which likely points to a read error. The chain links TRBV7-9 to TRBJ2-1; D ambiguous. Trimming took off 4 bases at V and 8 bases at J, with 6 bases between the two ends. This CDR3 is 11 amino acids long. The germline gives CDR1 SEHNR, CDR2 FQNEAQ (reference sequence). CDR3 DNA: TGTGCCAGCAGCTCGATTGATGAGCAGTTCTTG. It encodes CASSSIDEQFL.

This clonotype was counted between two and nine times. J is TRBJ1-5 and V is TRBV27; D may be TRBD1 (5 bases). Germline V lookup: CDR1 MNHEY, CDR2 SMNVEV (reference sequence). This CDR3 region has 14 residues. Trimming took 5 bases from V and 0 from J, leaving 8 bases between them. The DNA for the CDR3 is TGTGCCAGCAGTCCGACAGTTAGCAATCAGCCCCAGCATTTT. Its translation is CASSPTVSNQPQHF.